Included here is one T cell receptor beta chain sequence, with context. Repertoires were generated with immunoSEQ multiplex PCR, while TCRdb's copy carries only in-frame clones and drops some. The data contain 400,000 to 500,000 clones, over 75% of them singletons. Cohorts were based on clinical histories the participants reported. The sample is drawn from a study of blood T cell repertoires in COVID-19. Overall study context: There were acute and convalescent COVID-19 samples, and they came from the United States, Italy and Spain.

The receptor comes from a young woman who had been exposed to COVID-19. Sequenced sample: PBMCs or T cells enriched from blood (not recorded which).

CDR3: CASSRNPSGGAVGEQYF. The DNA of the CDR3 is TGTGCCAGCAGCCGAAATCCTAGCGGGGGGGCCGTGGGAGAGCAGTACTTC. This rearrangement joins TRBV7-8 to TRBJ2-7; 12 bases match TRBD2. Looked up from germline, CDR1 is SGHVS and CDR2 is FQNEAQ. There are 17 residues in the CDR3. The V gene end was trimmed by 5 bases and the J gene end by 7 bases; junction bases not matched to a gene: 15.